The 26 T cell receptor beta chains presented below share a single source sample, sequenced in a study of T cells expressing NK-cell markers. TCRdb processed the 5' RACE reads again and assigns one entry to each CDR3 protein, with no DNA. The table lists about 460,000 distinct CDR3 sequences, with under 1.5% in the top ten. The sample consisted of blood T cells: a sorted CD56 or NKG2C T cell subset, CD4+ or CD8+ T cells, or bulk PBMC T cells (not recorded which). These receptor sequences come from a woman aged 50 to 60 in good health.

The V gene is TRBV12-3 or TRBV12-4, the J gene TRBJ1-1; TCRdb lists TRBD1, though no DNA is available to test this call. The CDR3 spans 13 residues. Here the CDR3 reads CASSLTGGGGAFF.

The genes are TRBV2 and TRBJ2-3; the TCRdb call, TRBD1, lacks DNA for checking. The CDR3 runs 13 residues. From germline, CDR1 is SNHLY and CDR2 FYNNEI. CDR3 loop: CASGGRGFDTQYF.

The CDR3: CASSPLNTPGELFF. The V gene is TRBV18, the J gene TRBJ2-2. CDR1 is KGHSH, CDR2 LQKENI, per germline. CDR3 size: 14 residues.

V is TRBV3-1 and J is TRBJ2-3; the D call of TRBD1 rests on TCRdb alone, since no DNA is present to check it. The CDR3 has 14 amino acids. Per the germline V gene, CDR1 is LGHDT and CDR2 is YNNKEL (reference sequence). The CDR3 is CASSAGVLRDTQYF.

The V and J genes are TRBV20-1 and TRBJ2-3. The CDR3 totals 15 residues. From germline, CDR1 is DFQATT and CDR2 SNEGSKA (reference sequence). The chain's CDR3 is CSVRGREAAPDTQYF.

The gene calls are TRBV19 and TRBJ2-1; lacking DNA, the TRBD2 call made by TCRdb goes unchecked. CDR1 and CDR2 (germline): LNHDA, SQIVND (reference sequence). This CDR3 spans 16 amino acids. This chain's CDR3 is CASSIPRPSRGNEQFF.

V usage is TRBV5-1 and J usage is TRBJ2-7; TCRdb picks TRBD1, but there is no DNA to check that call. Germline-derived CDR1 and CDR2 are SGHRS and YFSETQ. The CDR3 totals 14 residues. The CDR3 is CASSGGGASYEQYF.

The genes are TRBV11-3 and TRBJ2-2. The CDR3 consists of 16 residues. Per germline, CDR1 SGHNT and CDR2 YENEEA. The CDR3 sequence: CASSSIQSTNTGELFF.

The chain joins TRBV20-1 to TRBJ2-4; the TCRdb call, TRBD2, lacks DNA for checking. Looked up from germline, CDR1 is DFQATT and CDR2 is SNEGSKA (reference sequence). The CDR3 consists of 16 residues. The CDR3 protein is CSASWLAGGPKNIQYF.

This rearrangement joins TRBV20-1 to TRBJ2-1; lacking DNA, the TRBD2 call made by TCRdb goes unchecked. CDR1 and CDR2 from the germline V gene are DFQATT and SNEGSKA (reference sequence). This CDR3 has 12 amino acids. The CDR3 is CSARPGLEGQFF.

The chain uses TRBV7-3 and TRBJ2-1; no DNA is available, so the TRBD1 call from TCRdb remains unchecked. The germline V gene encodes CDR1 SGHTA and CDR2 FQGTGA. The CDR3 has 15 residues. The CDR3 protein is CASSVTRDLDNEQFF.

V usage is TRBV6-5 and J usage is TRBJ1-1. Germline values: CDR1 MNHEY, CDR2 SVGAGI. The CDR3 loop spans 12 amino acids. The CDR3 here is CASRESNTEAFF.

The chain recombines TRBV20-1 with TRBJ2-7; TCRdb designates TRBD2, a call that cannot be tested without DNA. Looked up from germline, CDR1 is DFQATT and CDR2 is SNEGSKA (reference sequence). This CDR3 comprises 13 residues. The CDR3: CSARGRDPFEQYF.

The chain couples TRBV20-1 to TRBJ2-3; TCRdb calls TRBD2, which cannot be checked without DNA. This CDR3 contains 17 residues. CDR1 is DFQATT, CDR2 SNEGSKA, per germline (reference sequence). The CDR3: CSAILAGGPRDTDTQYF.

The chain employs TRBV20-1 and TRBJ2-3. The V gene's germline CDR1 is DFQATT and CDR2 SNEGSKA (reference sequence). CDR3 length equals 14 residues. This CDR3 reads CSARGLGFTDTQYF.

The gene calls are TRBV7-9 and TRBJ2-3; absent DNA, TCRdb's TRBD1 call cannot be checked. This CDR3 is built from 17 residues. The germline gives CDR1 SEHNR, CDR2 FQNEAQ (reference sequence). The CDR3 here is CASSQRTPGRSTDTQYF.

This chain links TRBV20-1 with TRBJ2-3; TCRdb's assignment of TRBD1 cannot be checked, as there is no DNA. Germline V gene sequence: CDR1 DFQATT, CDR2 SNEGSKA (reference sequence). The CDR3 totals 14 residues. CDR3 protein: CSGGQGASTDTQYF.

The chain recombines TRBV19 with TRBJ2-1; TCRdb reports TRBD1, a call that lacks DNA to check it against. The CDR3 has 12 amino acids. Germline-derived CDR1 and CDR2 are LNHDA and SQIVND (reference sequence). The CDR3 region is CATRADYNEQFF.

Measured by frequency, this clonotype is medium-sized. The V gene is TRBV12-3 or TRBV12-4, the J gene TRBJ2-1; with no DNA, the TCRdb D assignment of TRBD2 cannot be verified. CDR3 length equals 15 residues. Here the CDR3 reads CASSRAGGPHNEQFF.

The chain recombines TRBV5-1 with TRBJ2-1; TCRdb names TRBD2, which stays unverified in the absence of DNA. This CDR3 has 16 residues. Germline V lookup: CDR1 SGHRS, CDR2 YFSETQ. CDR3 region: CASTGGGLAAYNEQFF.

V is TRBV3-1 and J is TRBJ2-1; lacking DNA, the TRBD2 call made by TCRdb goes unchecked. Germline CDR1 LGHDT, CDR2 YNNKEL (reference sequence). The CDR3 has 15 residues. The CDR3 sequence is CASSPHGLRYNEQFF.

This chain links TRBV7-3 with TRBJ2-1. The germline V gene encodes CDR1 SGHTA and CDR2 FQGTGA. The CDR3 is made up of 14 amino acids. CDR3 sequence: CASSLTDSVVEQFF.

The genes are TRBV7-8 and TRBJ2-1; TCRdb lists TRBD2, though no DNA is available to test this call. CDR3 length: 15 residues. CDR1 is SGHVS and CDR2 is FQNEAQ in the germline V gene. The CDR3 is CASSPLAGVINEQFF. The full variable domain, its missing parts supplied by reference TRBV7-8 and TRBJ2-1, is GAGVSQSPRYKVAKRGQDVALRCDPISGHVSLFWYQQALGQGPEFLTYFQNEAQLDKSGLPSDRFFAERPEGSVSTLKIQRTQQEDSAVYLCASSPLAGVINEQFFGPGTRLTVL.

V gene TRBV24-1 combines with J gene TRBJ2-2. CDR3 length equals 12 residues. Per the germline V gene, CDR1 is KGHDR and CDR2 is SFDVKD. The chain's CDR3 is CATGSRNGELFF.

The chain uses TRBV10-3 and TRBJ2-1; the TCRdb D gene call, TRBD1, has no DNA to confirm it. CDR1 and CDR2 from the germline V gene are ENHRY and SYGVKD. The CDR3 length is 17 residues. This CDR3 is CAISDPGQPSPSNEQFF.

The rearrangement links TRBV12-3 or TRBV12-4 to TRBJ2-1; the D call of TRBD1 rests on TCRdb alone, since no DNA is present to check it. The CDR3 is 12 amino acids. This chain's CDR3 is CASKLFGGEQFF.